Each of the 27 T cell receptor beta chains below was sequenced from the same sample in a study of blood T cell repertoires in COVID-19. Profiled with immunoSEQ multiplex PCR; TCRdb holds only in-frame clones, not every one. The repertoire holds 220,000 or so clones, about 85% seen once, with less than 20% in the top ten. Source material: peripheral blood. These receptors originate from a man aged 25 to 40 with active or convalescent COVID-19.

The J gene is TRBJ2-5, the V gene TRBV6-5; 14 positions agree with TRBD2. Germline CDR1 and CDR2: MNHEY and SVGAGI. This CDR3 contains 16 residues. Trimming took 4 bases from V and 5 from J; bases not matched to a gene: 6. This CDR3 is CASSLTSGGAGETQYF. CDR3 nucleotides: TGTGCCAGCAGTTTGACTAGCGGGGGGGCCGGGGAGACCCAGTACTTC.

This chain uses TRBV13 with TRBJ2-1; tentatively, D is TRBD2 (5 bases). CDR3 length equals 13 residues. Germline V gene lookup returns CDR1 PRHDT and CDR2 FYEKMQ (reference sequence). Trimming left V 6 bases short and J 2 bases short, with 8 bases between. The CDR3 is CASREEAYNEQFF. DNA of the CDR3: TGTGCCAGCAGGGAGGAGGCCTACAATGAGCAGTTCTTC.

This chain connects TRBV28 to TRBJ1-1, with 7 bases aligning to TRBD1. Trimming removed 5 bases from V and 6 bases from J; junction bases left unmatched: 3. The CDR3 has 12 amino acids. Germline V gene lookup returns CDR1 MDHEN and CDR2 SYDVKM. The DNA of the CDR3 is TGTGCCAGCAGTACAGGGGCGGCTGAAGCTTTCTTT. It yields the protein CASSTGAAEAFF.

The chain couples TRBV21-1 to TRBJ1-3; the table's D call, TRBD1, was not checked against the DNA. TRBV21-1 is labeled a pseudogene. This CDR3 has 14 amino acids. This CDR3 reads CASNTGVGGNTIYF. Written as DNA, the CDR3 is TGTGCCAGCAACACAGGGGTAGGAGGAAACACCATATATTTT.

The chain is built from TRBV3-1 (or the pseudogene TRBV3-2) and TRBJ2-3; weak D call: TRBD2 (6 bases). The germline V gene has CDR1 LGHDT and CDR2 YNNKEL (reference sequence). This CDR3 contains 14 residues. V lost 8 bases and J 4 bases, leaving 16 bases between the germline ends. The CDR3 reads CASGGLASSDTQYF. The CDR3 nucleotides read TGTGCCAGCGGGGGGTTAGCCTCCTCAGATACGCAGTATTTT.

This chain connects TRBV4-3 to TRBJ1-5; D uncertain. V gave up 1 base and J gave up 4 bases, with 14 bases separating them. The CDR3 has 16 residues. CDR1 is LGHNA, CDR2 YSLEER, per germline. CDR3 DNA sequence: TGCGCCAGCAGCCAAGCCCCGGCGGGTGCTAATCAGCCCCAGCATTTT. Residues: CASSQAPAGANQPQHF.

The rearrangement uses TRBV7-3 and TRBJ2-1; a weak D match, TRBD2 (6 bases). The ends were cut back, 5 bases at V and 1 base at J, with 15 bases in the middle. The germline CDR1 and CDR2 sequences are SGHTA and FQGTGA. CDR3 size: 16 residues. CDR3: CASSPGMTSSYNEQFF. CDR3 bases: TGTGCCAGCAGCCCAGGGATGACTAGTTCCTACAATGAGCAGTTCTTC.

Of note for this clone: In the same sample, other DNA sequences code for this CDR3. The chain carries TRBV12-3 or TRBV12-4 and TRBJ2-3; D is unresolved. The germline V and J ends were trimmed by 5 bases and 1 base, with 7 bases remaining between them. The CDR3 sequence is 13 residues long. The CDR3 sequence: CASSNRGTDTQYF. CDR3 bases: TGTGCCAGCAGTAACCGCGGCACAGATACGCAGTATTTT.

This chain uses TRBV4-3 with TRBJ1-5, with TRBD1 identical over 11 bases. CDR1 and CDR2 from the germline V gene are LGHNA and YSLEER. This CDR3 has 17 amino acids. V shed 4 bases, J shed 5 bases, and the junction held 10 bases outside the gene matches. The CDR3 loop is CASSPHRTGGAHQPQHF. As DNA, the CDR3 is TGCGCCAGCAGCCCTCACCGGACAGGGGGCGCACATCAGCCCCAGCATTTT.

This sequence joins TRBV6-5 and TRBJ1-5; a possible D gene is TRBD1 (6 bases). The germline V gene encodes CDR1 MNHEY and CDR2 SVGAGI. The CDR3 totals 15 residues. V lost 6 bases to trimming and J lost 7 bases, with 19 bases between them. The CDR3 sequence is CASSQGGGGGQPQHF. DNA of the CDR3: TGTGCCAGCAGCCAAGGAGGGGGGGGAGGGCAGCCCCAGCATTTT.

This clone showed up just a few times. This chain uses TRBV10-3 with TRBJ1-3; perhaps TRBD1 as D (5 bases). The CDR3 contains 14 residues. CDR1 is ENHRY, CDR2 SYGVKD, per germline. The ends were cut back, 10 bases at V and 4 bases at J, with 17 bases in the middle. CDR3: CATRAETVGNTIYF. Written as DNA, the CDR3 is TGTGCCACCCGGGCCGAGACAGTCGGAAACACCATATATTTT.

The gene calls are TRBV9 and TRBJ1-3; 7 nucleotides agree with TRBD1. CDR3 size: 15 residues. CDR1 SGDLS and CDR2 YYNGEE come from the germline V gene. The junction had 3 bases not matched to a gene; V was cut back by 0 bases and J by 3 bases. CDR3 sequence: CASSVGQGRGNTIYF. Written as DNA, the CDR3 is TGTGCCAGCAGCGTAGGACAGGGCCGTGGAAACACCATATATTTT.

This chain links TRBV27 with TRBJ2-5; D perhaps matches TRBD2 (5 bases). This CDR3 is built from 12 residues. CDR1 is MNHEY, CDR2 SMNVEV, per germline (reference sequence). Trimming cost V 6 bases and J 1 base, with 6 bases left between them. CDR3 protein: CASRDFQETQYF. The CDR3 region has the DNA TGTGCCAGCAGGGACTTCCAAGAGACCCAGTACTTC.

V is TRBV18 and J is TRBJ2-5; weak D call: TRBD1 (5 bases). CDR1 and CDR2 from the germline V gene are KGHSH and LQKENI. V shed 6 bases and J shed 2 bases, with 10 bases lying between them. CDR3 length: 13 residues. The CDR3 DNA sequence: TGTGCCAGCTCCCCCCGACAGCAAGAGACCCAGTACTTC. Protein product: CASSPRQQETQYF.

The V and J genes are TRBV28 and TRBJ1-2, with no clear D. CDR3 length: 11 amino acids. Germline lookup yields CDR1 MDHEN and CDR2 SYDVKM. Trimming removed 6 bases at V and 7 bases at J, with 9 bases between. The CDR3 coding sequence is TGTGCCAGCAGCCCAACTATTGGCTACACCTTC. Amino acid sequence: CASSPTIGYTF.

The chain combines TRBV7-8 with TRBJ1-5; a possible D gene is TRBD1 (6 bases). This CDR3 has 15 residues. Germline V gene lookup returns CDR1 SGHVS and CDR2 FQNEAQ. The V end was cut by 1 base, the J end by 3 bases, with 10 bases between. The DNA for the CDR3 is TGTGCCAGCAGCTTAGGGGGACAACCCAATCAGCCCCAGCATTTT. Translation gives CASSLGGQPNQPQHF.

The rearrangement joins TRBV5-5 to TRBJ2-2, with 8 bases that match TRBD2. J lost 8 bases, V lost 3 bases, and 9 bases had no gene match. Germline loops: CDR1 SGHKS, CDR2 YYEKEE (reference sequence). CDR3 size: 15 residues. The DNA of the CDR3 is TGTGCCAGCAGCTCGGGGCGGGGGGCGCAGGGGGAGCTGTTTTTT. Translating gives CASSSGRGAQGELFF.

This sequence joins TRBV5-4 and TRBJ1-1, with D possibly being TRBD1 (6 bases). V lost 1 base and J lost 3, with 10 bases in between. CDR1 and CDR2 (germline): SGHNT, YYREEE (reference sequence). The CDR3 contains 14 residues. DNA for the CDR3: TGTGCCAGCAGCTTGCAACACAGGGACACTGAAGCTTTCTTT. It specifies CASSLQHRDTEAFF.

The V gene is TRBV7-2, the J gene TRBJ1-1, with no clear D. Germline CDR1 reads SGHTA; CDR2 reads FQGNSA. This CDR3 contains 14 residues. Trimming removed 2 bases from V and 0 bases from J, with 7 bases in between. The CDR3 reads CASSLSLMNTEAFF. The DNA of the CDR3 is TGTGCCAGCAGCTTATCACTTATGAACACTGAAGCTTTCTTT.

CDR3 loop: CASSQEDRVGGYTF. DNA for the CDR3: TGTGCCAGCAGCCAAGAGGACAGGGTTGGTGGCTACACCTTC. J is TRBJ1-2 and V is TRBV3-1 (or the pseudogene TRBV3-2); 8 positions agree with TRBD1. Germline values: CDR1 LGHDT, CDR2 YNNKEL (reference sequence). The CDR3 is 14 residues long. V was pared by 0 bases and J by 7 bases, with 4 bases of the junction left unmatched.

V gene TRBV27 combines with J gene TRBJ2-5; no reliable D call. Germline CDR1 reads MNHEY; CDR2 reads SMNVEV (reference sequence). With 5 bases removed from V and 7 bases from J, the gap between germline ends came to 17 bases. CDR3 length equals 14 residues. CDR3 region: CASSLLGPAMTQYF. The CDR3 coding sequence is TGTGCCAGCAGTCTACTTGGTCCTGCGATGACCCAGTACTTC.

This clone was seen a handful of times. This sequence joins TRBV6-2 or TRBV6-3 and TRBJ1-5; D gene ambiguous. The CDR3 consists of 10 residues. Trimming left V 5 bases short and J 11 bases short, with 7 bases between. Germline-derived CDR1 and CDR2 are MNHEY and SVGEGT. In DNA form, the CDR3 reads TGTGCCAGCAGTCCCCGGGCCCAGCATTTT. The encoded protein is CASSPRAQHF.

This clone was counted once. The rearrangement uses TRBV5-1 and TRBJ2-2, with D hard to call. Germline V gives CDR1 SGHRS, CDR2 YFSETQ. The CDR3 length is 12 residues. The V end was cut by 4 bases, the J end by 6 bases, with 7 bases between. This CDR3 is CASSPPAGELFF. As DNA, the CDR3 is TGCGCCAGCAGCCCGCCGGCCGGGGAGCTGTTTTTT.

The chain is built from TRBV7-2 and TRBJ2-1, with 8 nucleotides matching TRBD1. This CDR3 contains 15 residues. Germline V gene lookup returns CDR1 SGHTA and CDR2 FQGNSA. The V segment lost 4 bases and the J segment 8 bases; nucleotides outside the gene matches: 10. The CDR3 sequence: CASSSAAGGVYEQFF. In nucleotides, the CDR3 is TGTGCCAGCAGCTCCGCGGCAGGGGGCGTCTATGAGCAGTTCTTC.

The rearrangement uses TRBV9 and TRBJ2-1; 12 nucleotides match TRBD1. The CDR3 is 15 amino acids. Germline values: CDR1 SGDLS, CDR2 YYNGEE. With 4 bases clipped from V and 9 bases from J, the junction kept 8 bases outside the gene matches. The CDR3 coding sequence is TGTGCCAGCAGCTCCTCGGGACAGGGGGCCGGTGAGCAGTTCTTC. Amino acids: CASSSSGQGAGEQFF.

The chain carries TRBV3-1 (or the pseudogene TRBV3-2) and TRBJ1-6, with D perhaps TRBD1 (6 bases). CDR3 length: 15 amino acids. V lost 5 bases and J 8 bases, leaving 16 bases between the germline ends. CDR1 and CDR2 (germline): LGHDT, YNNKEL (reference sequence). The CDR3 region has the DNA TGTGCCAGCAGCTCCACAGGGATGGGAGATTCACCCCTCCACTTT. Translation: CASSSTGMGDSPLHF.

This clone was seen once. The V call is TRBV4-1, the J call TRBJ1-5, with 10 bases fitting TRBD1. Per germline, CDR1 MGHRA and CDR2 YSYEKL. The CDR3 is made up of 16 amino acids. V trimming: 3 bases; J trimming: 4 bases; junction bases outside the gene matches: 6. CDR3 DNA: TGCGCCAGCAGCCACCTGGACAGGGGGTGGAATCAGCCCCAGCATTTT. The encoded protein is CASSHLDRGWNQPQHF.